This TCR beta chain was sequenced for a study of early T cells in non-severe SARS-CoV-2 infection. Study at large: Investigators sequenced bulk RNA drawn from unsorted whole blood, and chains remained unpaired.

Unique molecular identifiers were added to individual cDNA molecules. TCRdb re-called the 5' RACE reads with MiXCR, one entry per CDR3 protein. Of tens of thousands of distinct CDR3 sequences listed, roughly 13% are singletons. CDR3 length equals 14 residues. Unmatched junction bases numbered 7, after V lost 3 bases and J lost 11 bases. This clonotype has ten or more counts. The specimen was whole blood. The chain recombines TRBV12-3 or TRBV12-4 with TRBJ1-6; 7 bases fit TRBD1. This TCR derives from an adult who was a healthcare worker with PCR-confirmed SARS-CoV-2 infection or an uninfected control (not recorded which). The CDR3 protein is CASSFERGQTPLHF. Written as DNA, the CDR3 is TGTGCCAGCAGTTTCGAGAGGGGGCAGACACCCCTCCACTTT.